Following are 9 T cell receptor beta chains from one sample sequenced in a study of cytomegalovirus exposure and HLA in healthy donors. Primers included in the PCR were 60 Vbeta and 13 Jbeta primers. Using immunoSEQ multiplex PCR, the repertoire was profiled, and TCRdb retains in-frame clones only, with some absent. The sample lists 80,000 to 130,000 clones, roughly 75% occurring once. The material sequenced was PBMCs. The receptors originated from a woman between 18 and 30 years old in good health and CMV-seropositive.

The chain links TRBV7-9 to TRBJ2-2; possible D gene TRBD2, 6 bases. The germline V gene encodes CDR1 SEHNR and CDR2 FQNEAQ (reference sequence). The length of the CDR3 is 13 residues. Trimming removed 3 bases from V and 6 bases from J, with 8 bases in between. This CDR3 reads CASSFGGAGELFF. The CDR3 DNA reads TGTGCCAGCAGCTTTGGAGGGGCCGGGGAGCTGTTTTTT.

V is TRBV28 and J is TRBJ1-5; D is possibly TRBD1 (6 bases). The CDR3 contains 19 residues. Trimming pared 3 bases from V and 0 bases from J, leaving 21 bases between. CDR1 and CDR2 from the germline V gene are MDHEN and SYDVKM. The CDR3 nucleotides are TGTGCCAGCAGTTTTCGCGGACAGAGGGGGGGCTATAGCAATCAGCCCCAGCATTTT. This codes for CASSFRGQRGGYSNQPQHF.

The chain recombines TRBV5-1 with TRBJ2-2, with TRBD2 identical over 11 bases. This CDR3 has 16 amino acids. Germline loops: CDR1 SGHRS, CDR2 YFSETQ. The trim removed 1 base at V and 5 bases at J, leaving 4 bases unmatched. The CDR3 sequence: CASSLTSGSGTGELFF. CDR3 coding DNA: TGCGCCAGCAGCTTGACTAGCGGGAGTGGGACCGGGGAGCTGTTTTTT.

The chain is built from TRBV6-1 and TRBJ2-5; 10 bases are shared with TRBD2. V lost 6 bases and J lost 0; bases outside the gene matches: 4. This CDR3 has 15 residues. The V gene's germline CDR1 is MNHNS and CDR2 SASEGT. The CDR3 here is CASSQREGYQETQYF. Here the CDR3 DNA reads TGTGCCAGCAGCCAGCGGGAGGGGTACCAAGAGACCCAGTACTTC.

Here the CDR3 DNA reads TGTGCCAGCAGCCTAGGAACGGGGACAGGGGATATTAACAATCAGCCCCAGCATTTT. Its translation: CASSLGTGTGDINNQPQHF. The chain combines TRBV7-2 with TRBJ1-5; 10 bases are a match to TRBD1. Germline CDR1 and CDR2: SGHTA and FQGNSA. V lost 5 bases to trimming and J lost 3 bases; unmatched junction nucleotides: 16. The length of the CDR3 is 19 residues.

V and J are TRBV6-5 and TRBJ1-1; possibly TRBD1 for D (5 bases). Germline CDR1 and CDR2: MNHEY and SVGAGI. V lost 6 bases, J lost 3 bases, and 8 bases lay in between. The CDR3 covers 12 residues. The CDR3 nucleotides read TGTGCCAGCAGCCGCAGGGACACTGAAGCTTTCTTT. Residues: CASSRRDTEAFF.

In nucleotides, the CDR3 is TGTGCCAGCACTCATATTTATACCCGACTAGCGGGAGAGGGTAATGAGCAGTTCTTC. It specifies CASTHIYTRLAGEGNEQFF. The V call is TRBV27, the J call TRBJ2-1, with 12 bases lining up with TRBD2. The V segment lost 7 bases and the J segment 7 bases; nucleotides outside the gene matches: 20. Germline V lookup: CDR1 MNHEY, CDR2 SMNVEV (reference sequence). The CDR3 has 19 residues.

This rearrangement joins TRBV7-9 to TRBJ2-4, with 7 bases lining up with TRBD2. Unmatched junction bases numbered 6, after V lost 7 bases and J lost 0 bases. Germline V gene sequence: CDR1 SEHNR, CDR2 FQNEAQ (reference sequence). The CDR3 runs 15 residues. The CDR3 nucleotides read TGTGCCAGCACCCCTTTAGCGGGAGCCAAAAACATTCAGTACTTC. Translated: CASTPLAGAKNIQYF.

This clone was seen more than once but under ten times. The chain carries TRBV14 and TRBJ1-3, with TRBD1 matching over 10 bases. Germline CDR1 is SGHDN and CDR2 is FVKESK. The CDR3 extends over 16 amino acids. V shed 0 bases, J shed 4 bases, and the junction held 3 bases outside the gene matches. The CDR3 reads CASSQEGTGVGNTIYF. CDR3 coding DNA: TGTGCCAGCAGCCAAGAGGGGACAGGGGTCGGAAACACCATATATTTT.